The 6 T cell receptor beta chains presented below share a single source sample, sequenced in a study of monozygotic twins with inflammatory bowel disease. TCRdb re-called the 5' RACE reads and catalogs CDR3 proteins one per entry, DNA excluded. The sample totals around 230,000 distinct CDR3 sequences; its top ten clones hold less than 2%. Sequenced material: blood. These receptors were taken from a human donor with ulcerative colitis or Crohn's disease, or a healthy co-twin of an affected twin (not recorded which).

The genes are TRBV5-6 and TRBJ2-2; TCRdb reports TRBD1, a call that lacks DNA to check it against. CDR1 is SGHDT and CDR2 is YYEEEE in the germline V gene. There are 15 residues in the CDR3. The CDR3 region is CASSVNPGLTGELFF. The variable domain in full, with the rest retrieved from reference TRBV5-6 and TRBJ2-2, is DAGVTQSPTHLIKTRGQQVTLRCSPKSGHDTVSWYQQALGQGPQFIFQYYEEEERQRGNFPDRFSGHQFPNYSSELNVNALLLGDSALYLCASSVNPGLTGELFFGEGSRLTVL.

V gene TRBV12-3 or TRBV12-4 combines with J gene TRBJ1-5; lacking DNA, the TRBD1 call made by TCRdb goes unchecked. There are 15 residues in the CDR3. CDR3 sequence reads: CASTPGTGYNQPQHF.

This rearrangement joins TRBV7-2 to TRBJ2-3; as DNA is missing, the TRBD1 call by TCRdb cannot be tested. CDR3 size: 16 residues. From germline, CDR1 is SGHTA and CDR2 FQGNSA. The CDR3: CASSPSRGGSTDTQYF.

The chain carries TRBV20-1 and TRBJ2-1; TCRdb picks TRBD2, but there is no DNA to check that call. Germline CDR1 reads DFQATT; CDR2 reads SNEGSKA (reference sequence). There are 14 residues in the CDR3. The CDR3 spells CSAIRAGSYNEQFF.

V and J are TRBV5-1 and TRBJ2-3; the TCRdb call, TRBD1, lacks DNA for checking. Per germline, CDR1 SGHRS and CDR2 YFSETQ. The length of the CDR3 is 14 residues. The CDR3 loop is CASRGQSSTDTQYF.

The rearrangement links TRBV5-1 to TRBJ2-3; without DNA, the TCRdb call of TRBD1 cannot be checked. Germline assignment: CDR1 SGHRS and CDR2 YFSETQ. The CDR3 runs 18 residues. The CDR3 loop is CASSSEQGPRASTDTQYF.